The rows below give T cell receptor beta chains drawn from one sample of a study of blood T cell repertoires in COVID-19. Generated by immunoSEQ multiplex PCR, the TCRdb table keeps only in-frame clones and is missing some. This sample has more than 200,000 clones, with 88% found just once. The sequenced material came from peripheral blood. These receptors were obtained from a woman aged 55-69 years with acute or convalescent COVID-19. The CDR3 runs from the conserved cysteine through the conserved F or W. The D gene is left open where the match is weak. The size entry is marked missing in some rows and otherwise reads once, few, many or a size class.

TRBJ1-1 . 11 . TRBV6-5 CASTQDTEAFF TGTGCCAGCACCCAGGACACTGAAGCTTTCTTT
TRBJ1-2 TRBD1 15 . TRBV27 CASSRRQGANYGYTF TGTGCCAGCAGTCGCAGACAGGGGGCCAACTATGGCTACACCTTC
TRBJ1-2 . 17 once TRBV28 CASSLEAAGAHNYGYTF TGTGCCAGCAGCCTCGAGGCGGCAGGGGCCCATAACTATGGCTACACCTTC
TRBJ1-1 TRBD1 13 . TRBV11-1 CASSLDRVTEAFF TGTGCCAGCAGCTTGGACAGGGTAACTGAAGCTTTCTTT
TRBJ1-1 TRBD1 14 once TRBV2 CATTAGGMGTEAFF TGTGCCACCACCGCAGGGGGCATGGGCACTGAAGCTTTCTTT
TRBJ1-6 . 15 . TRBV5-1 CASSLSGIRNSPLHF TGCGCCAGCAGCTTGTCCGGGATCCGTAATTCACCCCTCCACTTT
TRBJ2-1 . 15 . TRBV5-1 CASSLADIPYNEQFF TGCGCCAGCAGCTTGGCGGACATTCCCTACAATGAGCAGTTCTTC
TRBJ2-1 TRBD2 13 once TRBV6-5 CASSYWTSDEQFF TGTGCCAGCAGTTACTGGACTAGCGATGAGCAGTTCTTC
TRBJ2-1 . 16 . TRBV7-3 CASSSKGQSSYNEQFF TGTGCCAGCAGCTCCAAAGGACAGAGCTCCTACAATGAGCAGTTCTTC
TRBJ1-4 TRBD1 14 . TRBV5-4 CASSPNRGDEKLFF TGTGCCAGCAGCCCGAACAGGGGGGACGAAAAACTGTTTTTT
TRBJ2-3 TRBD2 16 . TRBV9 CASSPRGGLSADTQYF TGTGCCAGCAGCCCGCGGGGGGGCCTTTCGGCAGATACGCAGTATTTT
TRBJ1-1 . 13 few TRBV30 CAWSATMNTEAFF TGTGCCTGGAGTGCAACAATGAACACTGAAGCTTTCTTT
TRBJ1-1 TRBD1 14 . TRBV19 CASSLQGEGTEAFF TGTGCCAGTAGCCTACAGGGGGAAGGGACTGAAGCTTTCTTT
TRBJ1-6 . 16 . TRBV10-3 CAISESPGLSFSPLHF TGTGCCATCAGTGAGTCGCCGGGACTATCCTTTTCACCCCTCCACTTT
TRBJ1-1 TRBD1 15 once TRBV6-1 CASSERQGAVTEAFF TGTGCCAGCAGTGAGCGACAGGGGGCTGTCACTGAAGCTTTCTTT
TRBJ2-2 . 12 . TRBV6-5 CASSRGLGELFF TGTGCCAGCTCCCGCGGGTTGGGGGAGCTGTTTTTT
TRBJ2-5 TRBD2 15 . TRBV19 CASRVAGAPGGTQYF TGTGCCAGTAGGGTGGCGGGAGCCCCGGGGGGGACCCAGTACTTC
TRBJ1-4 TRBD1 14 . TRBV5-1 CASSPAGGGEKLFF TGCGCCAGCAGCCCGGCAGGGGGCGGGGAAAAACTGTTTTTT
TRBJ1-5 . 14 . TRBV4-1 CASSQDRGNQPQHF TGCGCCAGCAGCCAAGACCGGGGGAATCAGCCCCAGCATTTT
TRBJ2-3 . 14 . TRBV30 CAWSVSISTDTQYF TGTGCCTGGAGTGTTAGTATTAGCACAGATACGCAGTATTTT
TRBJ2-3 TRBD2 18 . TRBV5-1 CASSLPVGSGGAADTQYF TGCGCCAGCAGCCTCCCTGTGGGCAGCGGGGGGGCGGCAGATACGCAGTATTTT
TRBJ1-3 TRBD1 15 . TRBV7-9 CASSTGQGGVHTIYF TGTGCCAGCAGCACGGGACAGGGAGGTGTGCACACCATATATTTT
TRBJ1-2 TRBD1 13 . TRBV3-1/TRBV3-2 CASSLGQGVGYTF TGTGCCAGCAGCCTGGGACAGGGGGTGGGCTACACCTTC
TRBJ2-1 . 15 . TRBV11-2 CASSLVRARGNEQFF TGTGCCAGCAGCTTAGTCAGGGCGCGCGGAAATGAGCAGTTCTTC
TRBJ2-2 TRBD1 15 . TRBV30 CAWSVSGQTSGELFF TGTGCCTGGAGTGTATCGGGACAGACATCCGGGGAGCTGTTTTTT
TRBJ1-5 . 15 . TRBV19 CASTKRQALDQPQHF TGTGCCAGTACCAAACGTCAGGCCCTGGATCAGCCCCAGCATTTT
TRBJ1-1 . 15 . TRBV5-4 CASSFGGEGSTEAFF TGTGCCAGCAGCTTTGGTGGGGAGGGAAGTACTGAAGCTTTCTTT
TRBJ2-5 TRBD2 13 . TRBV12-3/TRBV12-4 CASREGGPETQYF TGTGCCAGCAGGGAGGGAGGGCCAGAGACCCAGTACTTC
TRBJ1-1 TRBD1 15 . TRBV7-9 CASSSPGGMNTEAFF TGTGCCAGCAGCTCCCCAGGGGGCATGAACACTGAAGCTTTCTTT
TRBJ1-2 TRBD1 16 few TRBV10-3 CAISDPGTASNYGYTF TGTGCCATCAGTGACCCCGGGACAGCCTCTAACTATGGCTACACCTTC
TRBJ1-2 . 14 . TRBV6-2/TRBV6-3 CASSPPLGSYLYTF TGTGCCAGCAGCCCCCCGTTGGGGAGTTATCTCTACACCTTC
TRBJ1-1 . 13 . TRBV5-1 CASSLAPNTEAFF TGCGCCAGCAGTTTGGCCCCAAACACTGAAGCTTTCTTT
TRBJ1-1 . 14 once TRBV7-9 CASSFRQSNTEAFF TGTGCCAGCAGCTTCAGACAGTCGAACACTGAAGCTTTCTTT
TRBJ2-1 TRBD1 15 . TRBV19 CASTEEGQGYNEQFF TGTGCCAGTACAGAAGAGGGACAGGGGTACAATGAGCAGTTCTTC
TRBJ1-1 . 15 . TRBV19 CASNAATRTNTEAFF TGTGCCAGTAACGCCGCTACCAGGACTAACACTGAAGCTTTCTTT
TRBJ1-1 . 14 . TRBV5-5 CASNRAGVNTEAFF TGTGCCAGCAACCGGGCGGGGGTCAACACTGAAGCTTTCTTT
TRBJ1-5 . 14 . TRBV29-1 CSVGDRNPGQPQHF TGCAGCGTTGGCGACAGGAACCCCGGCCAGCCCCAGCATTTT
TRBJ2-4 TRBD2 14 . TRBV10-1 CASSSGRGKNIQYF TGCGCCAGCAGTAGCGGGAGGGGCAAAAACATTCAGTACTTC
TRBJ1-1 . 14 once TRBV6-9 CASSYFGGKTEAFF TGTGCCAGCAGTTATTTTGGGGGGAAGACTGAAGCTTTCTTT
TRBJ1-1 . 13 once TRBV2 CASMPQGFAEAFF TGTGCCAGCATGCCCCAGGGTTTCGCTGAAGCTTTCTTT
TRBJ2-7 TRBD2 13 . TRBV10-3 CAIRGGGSYEQYF TGTGCCATCCGGGGGGGAGGGTCCTACGAGCAGTACTTC
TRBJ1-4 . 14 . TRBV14 CASSQVGWNEKLFF TGTGCCAGCAGCCAAGTCGGGTGGAATGAAAAACTGTTTTTT
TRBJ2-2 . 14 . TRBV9 CASSVEGDTGELFF TGTGCCAGCAGCGTAGAGGGGGACACCGGGGAGCTGTTTTTT
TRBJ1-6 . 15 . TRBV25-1 CASSPQTASNSPLHF TGTGCCAGCAGTCCACAGACAGCCTCTAATTCACCCCTCCACTTT
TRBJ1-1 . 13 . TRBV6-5 CASSKLGGTEAFF TGTGCCAGCAGTAAACTAGGGGGCACTGAAGCTTTCTTT